This TCR beta chain derives from a study of cytomegalovirus exposure and HLA in healthy donors. Study-wide results and caveats: Apart from CMV serostatus, no immune exposure information was available. The study listed approximately 160 cytomegalovirus-associated TCR beta chains.

Concerning this clone: No antigen is known for it.

The PCR had 60 Vbeta and 13 Jbeta primers. Produced via immunoSEQ multiplex PCR; TCRdb's table is partial and in-frame only. The table records about 120,000 clones, about 73% of them present only once. The CDR3 runs to 14 residues. Germline CDR1 MNHEY, CDR2 SMNVEV (reference sequence). The V and J ends lost 2 bases and 1 base respectively, with 8 bases between them. The rearrangement joins TRBV27 to TRBJ1-1, with D perhaps TRBD1 (5 bases). The sample taken for sequencing was PBMCs. This clonotype originated in a woman aged 25 to 45 in good health and CMV-seropositive. In nucleotides, the CDR3 is TGTGCCAGCAGTTTACAGGGAGGGAACACTGAAGCTTTCTTT. This sequence encodes CASSLQGGNTEAFF.